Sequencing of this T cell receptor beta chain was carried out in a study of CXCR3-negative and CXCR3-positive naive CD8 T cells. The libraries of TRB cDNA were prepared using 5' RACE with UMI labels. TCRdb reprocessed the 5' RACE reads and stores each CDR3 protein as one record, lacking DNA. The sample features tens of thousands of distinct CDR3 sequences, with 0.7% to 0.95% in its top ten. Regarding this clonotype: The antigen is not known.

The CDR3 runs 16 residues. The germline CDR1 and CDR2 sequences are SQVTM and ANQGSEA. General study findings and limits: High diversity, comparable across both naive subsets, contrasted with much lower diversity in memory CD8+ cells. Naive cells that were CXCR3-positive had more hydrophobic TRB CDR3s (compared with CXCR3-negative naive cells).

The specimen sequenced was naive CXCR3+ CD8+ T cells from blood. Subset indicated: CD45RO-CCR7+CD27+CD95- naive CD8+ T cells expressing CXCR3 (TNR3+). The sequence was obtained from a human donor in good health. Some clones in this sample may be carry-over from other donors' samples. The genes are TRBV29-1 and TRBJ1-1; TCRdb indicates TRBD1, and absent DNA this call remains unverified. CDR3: CSIPEATGGLNTEAFF.